The 27 T cell receptor beta chains below all came from one sample that was sequenced in a study of blood T cell repertoires in COVID-19. The data were produced by immunoSEQ multiplex PCR, yet TCRdb's version contains in-frame clones alone and is incomplete. The table includes approximately 210,000 clones, 80% to 85% detected once. Sample: PBMCs or T cells enriched from blood (not recorded which). The receptors stem from a woman aged 45 to 65 with acute COVID-19.

V usage is TRBV7-9 and J usage is TRBJ2-1; the match to TRBD1 covers 7 bases. Germline CDR1 and CDR2: SEHNR and FQNEAQ (reference sequence). The CDR3 runs to 16 residues. The V gene end was trimmed by 4 bases and the J gene end by 3 bases; junction bases not matched to a gene: 9. The CDR3 protein is CASSSFDRANYNEQFF. DNA for the CDR3: TGTGCCAGCAGCTCCTTTGACAGGGCAAACTACAATGAGCAGTTCTTC.

The rearrangement joins TRBV9 to TRBJ2-7; TRBD2 is a possible D gene (7 bases). The germline V gene encodes CDR1 SGDLS and CDR2 YYNGEE. V dropped 0 bases and J dropped 2 bases, with 9 bases sitting between them. This CDR3 contains 14 residues. CDR3 amino acids: CASSVGGGPYEQYF. In DNA form, the CDR3 reads TGTGCCAGCAGCGTAGGGGGGGGCCCCTACGAGCAGTACTTC. The whole variable domain, filled in from reference TRBV9 and TRBJ2-7, reads DSGVTQTPKHLITATGQRVTLRCSPRSGDLSVYWYQQSLDQGLQFLIQYYNGEERAKGNILERFSAQQFPDLHSELNLSSLELGDSALYFCASSVGGGPYEQYFGPGTRLTVT.

CDR3 sequence reads: CASSDPMGTSGWGTTDTQYF. Here the CDR3 DNA reads TGTGCCAGCAGTGACCCAATGGGGACTAGCGGGTGGGGAACCACAGATACGCAGTATTTT. The chain carries TRBV6-4 and TRBJ2-3; TRBD2 matches 12 bases. CDR1 and CDR2 from the germline V gene are MRHNA and SNTAGT. There are 20 residues in the CDR3. The V and J ends lost 2 bases and 2 bases, in that order; junction bases with no gene match: 14.

The chain joins TRBV5-4 to TRBJ1-2; D not certain. V lost 2 bases, J lost 0 bases, and 8 bases lay in between. Germline V gives CDR1 SGHNT, CDR2 YYREEE (reference sequence). The CDR3 has 14 amino acids. For the CDR3, the DNA is TGTGCCAGCAGCTTCGGGGAGACTAACTATGGCTACACCTTC. This sequence encodes CASSFGETNYGYTF.

The V call is TRBV28, the J call TRBJ2-7; D perhaps matches TRBD2 (7 bases). V dropped 6 bases and J dropped 3 bases, with 21 bases sitting between them. Germline V gene lookup returns CDR1 MDHEN and CDR2 SYDVKM. The CDR3 sequence is 16 residues long. In DNA form, the CDR3 reads TGTGCCAGCAGAACTTGGGGGGGCGGACTAAACTACGAGCAGTACTTC. Translating it yields CASRTWGGGLNYEQYF.

V is TRBV28 and J is TRBJ1-5, with D possibly matching TRBD1 (5 bases). Deletions cut 2 bases from V and 1 base from J, with 12 bases between. The CDR3 is made up of 16 amino acids. Germline lookup yields CDR1 MDHEN and CDR2 SYDVKM. CDR3 loop: CASSLRGKGSNQPQHF. As DNA, the CDR3 is TGTGCCAGCAGTTTACGGGGGAAGGGCAGCAATCAGCCCCAGCATTTT.

This sequence joins TRBV5-6 and TRBJ2-5; TRBD1 is a possible D gene (6 bases). Germline CDR1 reads SGHDT; CDR2 reads YYEEEE. Trimming pared 2 bases from V and 5 bases from J, leaving 13 bases between. The CDR3 runs to 14 residues. The CDR3 nucleotides are TGTGCCAGCAGCTTAGGACAGCGGAGGGAGACCCAGTACTTC. This translates into CASSLGQRRETQYF.

The rearrangement links TRBV19 to TRBJ2-3, with 9 bases fitting TRBD2. V was clipped by 2 bases and J by 6 bases; unmatched bases: 6. CDR1 and CDR2 (germline): LNHDA, SQIVND (reference sequence). The CDR3 is 15 residues long. CDR3 amino acids: CASSITGGGADTQYF. The CDR3 DNA reads TGTGCCAGTAGTATAACAGGCGGGGGGGCGGATACGCAGTATTTT.

The chain recombines TRBV7-9 with TRBJ1-2; D is unclear. Germline V lookup: CDR1 SEHNR, CDR2 FQNEAQ (reference sequence). Trimming stripped 6 bases from V and 9 bases from J, with 26 bases between. This CDR3 has 16 amino acids. CDR3 sequence reads: CASRPVVQIGFSRYTF. The CDR3 bases are TGTGCCAGCAGGCCAGTCGTACAGATCGGATTTTCACGCTACACCTTC. The whole variable domain, filled in from reference TRBV7-9 and TRBJ1-2, reads DTGVSQNPRHKITKRGQNVTFRCDPISEHNRLYWYRQTLGQGPEFLTYFQNEAQLEKSRLLSDRFSAERPKGSFSTLEIQRTEQGDSAMYLCASRPVVQIGFSRYTFGSGTRLTVV.

The rearrangement joins TRBV29-1 to TRBJ1-2; 9 nucleotides line up with TRBD1. The J segment lost 2 bases and the V segment lost 7 bases, leaving 8 bases of the junction unmatched. CDR1 and CDR2 (germline): SQVTM, ANQGSEA. This CDR3 is built from 14 residues. This chain's CDR3 is CSAGWDRVNYGYTF. The CDR3 DNA reads as TGCAGCGCTGGCTGGGACAGGGTAAACTATGGCTACACCTTC.

The rearrangement joins TRBV29-1 to TRBJ1-5; TRBD1 might be the D (5 bases). V was shortened by 4 bases and J by 4 bases, with 14 bases between the two germline ends. The CDR3 runs 14 residues. The germline gives CDR1 SQVTM, CDR2 ANQGSEA. CDR3 nucleotide sequence: TGCAGCGTTGTTGCGGCAGGGCAAAATCAGCCCCAGCATTTT. This encodes CSVVAAGQNQPQHF.

This clone was seen a single time. This chain connects TRBV3-1 (or the pseudogene TRBV3-2) to TRBJ1-4, with D possibly TRBD1 on 6 matching bases. The length of the CDR3 is 16 residues. Deletions cut 4 bases from V and 0 bases from J, with 12 bases between. Germline CDR1 reads LGHDT; CDR2 reads YNNKEL (reference sequence). CDR3 nucleotide sequence: TGTGCCAGCAGCCCCGCCAGGGGAGCAACTAATGAAAAACTGTTTTTT. Translating gives CASSPARGATNEKLFF.

The chain couples TRBV7-2 to TRBJ1-4; TRBD1 is a possible D gene (5 bases). CDR1 is SGHTA, CDR2 FQGNSA, per germline. Trimming cost V 3 bases and J 5 bases, with 7 bases left between them. CDR3 size: 13 residues. The CDR3 reads CASSFRGNEKLFF. The CDR3 nucleotides read TGTGCCAGCAGCTTTAGGGGAAATGAAAAACTGTTTTTT.

The table lists this clone with a count of one. The chain combines TRBV7-9 with TRBJ1-1; 9 positions agree with TRBD1. Germline loops: CDR1 SEHNR, CDR2 FQNEAQ (reference sequence). J lost 4 bases, V lost 4 bases, and 7 bases had no gene match. The CDR3 loop spans 15 amino acids. The CDR3 is CASSSPQQGATEAFF. In DNA form, the CDR3 reads TGTGCCAGCAGCTCCCCTCAACAGGGGGCCACTGAAGCTTTCTTT.

The rearrangement uses TRBV7-6 and TRBJ1-5; TRBD1 matches 9 bases. V shed 1 base, J shed 4 bases, and the junction held 11 bases outside the gene matches. Germline CDR1 reads SGHVS; CDR2 reads FNYEAQ. This CDR3 has 18 residues. CDR3 DNA: TGTGCCAGCAGCTTAGGTGGGACAGGGCTTTCGGTGAATCAGCCCCAGCATTTT. Translating it yields CASSLGGTGLSVNQPQHF.

The chain uses TRBV11-2 and TRBJ1-1, with D perhaps TRBD1 (6 bases). V dropped 5 bases and J dropped 0 bases, with 13 bases sitting between them. This CDR3 region has 15 residues. CDR1 and CDR2 (germline): SGHAT, FQNNGV. CDR3 sequence: CASSVYRVMNTEAFF. In nucleotides, the CDR3 is TGTGCCAGCAGCGTATACAGGGTTATGAACACTGAAGCTTTCTTT. The whole variable domain, filled in from reference TRBV11-2 and TRBJ1-1, reads EAGVAQSPRYKIIEKRQSVAFWCNPISGHATLYWYQQILGQGPKLLIQFQNNGVVDDSQLPKDRFSAERLKGVDSTLKIQPAKLEDSAVYLCASSVYRVMNTEAFFGQGTRLTVV.

V is TRBV7-9 and J is TRBJ1-2; D gene unclear. CDR1 is SEHNR, CDR2 FQNEAQ, per germline (reference sequence). With 1 base removed from V and 0 bases from J, the gap between germline ends came to 9 bases. The CDR3 sequence is 15 residues long. CDR3 DNA sequence: TGTGCCAGCAGCTTAGTCGGAGCTCCTAACTATGGCTACACCTTC. This sequence encodes CASSLVGAPNYGYTF.

This clone was seen a single time. The rearrangement joins TRBV6-5 to TRBJ1-3, with D uncertain. Germline assignment: CDR1 MNHEY and CDR2 SVGAGI. The V end lost 10 bases, the J end lost 0 bases, and 13 bases lay between the germline ends. The CDR3 runs to 14 residues. In DNA form, the CDR3 reads TGTGCCACCAAGGGAGGATACTCTGGAAACACCATATATTTT. Its translation: CATKGGYSGNTIYF.

The CDR3 DNA reads as TGTGCCACCTCAGGGGGTGCGAGTCAAGAGACCCAGTACTTC. Residues: CATSGGASQETQYF. The rearrangement links TRBV10-3 to TRBJ2-5, with 7 bases aligning to TRBD1. The CDR3 covers 14 residues. Trimming removed 10 bases from V and 2 bases from J; junction bases left unmatched: 10. Germline CDR1 is ENHRY and CDR2 is SYGVKD.

The chain combines TRBV6-6 with TRBJ1-5; D perhaps matches TRBD1 (5 bases). The CDR3 contains 15 residues. Trimming left V 7 bases short and J 1 base short, with 14 bases between. Germline V gene data show CDR1 as MNHNY and CDR2 as SVGAGI (reference sequence). CDR3 bases: TGTGCCAGCAACATCCAGGGTTTAAGCAATCAGCCCCAGCATTTT. Amino acids: CASNIQGLSNQPQHF.

DNA of the CDR3: TGCGCCAGCAGCCAAGAGTGGCAGGGGGCGCCGAACGAGCAGTACTTC. It yields the protein CASSQEWQGAPNEQYF. The gene calls are TRBV4-1 and TRBJ2-7; 8 positions match TRBD1. This CDR3 region has 16 residues. Germline CDR1 MGHRA, CDR2 YSYEKL. V dropped 0 bases and J dropped 5; count of bases not matched to a gene: 9.

This chain uses TRBV5-1 with TRBJ2-6; D possibly corresponds to TRBD1 (6 bases). V gave up 4 bases and J gave up 1 base, with 15 bases separating them. CDR3 length: 17 amino acids. Germline V CDR1 and CDR2: SGHRS, YFSETQ. CDR3 sequence reads: CASSRTAASSGANVLTF. The CDR3 DNA reads TGCGCCAGCAGCCGGACAGCCGCCAGTTCTGGGGCCAACGTCCTGACTTTC. The complete variable domain, with remaining parts taken from reference TRBV5-1 and TRBJ2-6, reads KAGVTQTPRYLIKTRGQQVTLSCSPISGHRSVSWYQQTPGQGLQFLFEYFSETQRNKGNFPGRFSGRQFSNSRSEMNVSTLELGDSALYLCASSRTAASSGANVLTFGAGSRLTVL.

The chain recombines TRBV5-5 with TRBJ1-4; D is possibly TRBD1 (5 bases). Germline V CDR1 and CDR2: SGHKS, YYEKEE (reference sequence). The CDR3 length is 17 residues. V was cut by 2 bases and J by 2 bases, with 16 bases left in between. CDR3 DNA sequence: TGTGCCAGCAGCTTTTCCCTTCGGGGGGGGACTAATGAAAAACTGTTTTTT. It encodes CASSFSLRGGTNEKLFF.

The chain is built from TRBV11-3 and TRBJ2-5; tentative D call: TRBD2 (7 bases). Per the germline V gene, CDR1 is SGHNT and CDR2 is YENEEA. The CDR3 runs 14 residues. V lost 4 bases and J lost 8, with 17 bases in between. The CDR3 spells CASSSKEGGGTQYF. The CDR3 nucleotides are TGTGCCAGCAGCTCAAAGGAGGGAGGGGGAACCCAGTACTTC.

The rearrangement uses TRBV7-9 and TRBJ2-7; D is perhaps TRBD1 (6 bases). From germline, CDR1 is SEHNR and CDR2 FQNEAQ (reference sequence). Trimming took 5 bases from V and 3 from J, leaving 14 bases between them. CDR3 length: 14 residues. CDR3 sequence: CASSPTGTGYEQYF. The CDR3 DNA reads as TGTGCCAGCAGCCCTACAGGGACGGGCTACGAGCAGTACTTC.

In this sample, this clone turned up once. V usage is TRBV19 and J usage is TRBJ2-7; no definite D call. Germline CDR1 and CDR2: LNHDA and SQIVND (reference sequence). CDR3 size: 13 residues. V shed 3 bases and J shed 7 bases, with 13 bases lying between them. CDR3 sequence reads: CASSIGTTGEQYF. CDR3 DNA: TGTGCCAGTAGTATTGGCACAACCGGGGAGCAGTACTTC. Together with reference TRBV19 and TRBJ2-7, the CDR3 gives the full variable domain: DGGITQSPKYLFRKEGQNVTLSCEQNLNHDAMYWYRQDPGQGLRLIYYSQIVNDFQKGDIAEGYSVSREKKESFPLTVTSAQKNPTAFYLCASSIGTTGEQYFGPGTRLTVT.

This rearrangement joins TRBV28 to TRBJ1-1; a weak D match, TRBD1 (5 bases). Trimming pared 4 bases from V and 4 bases from J, leaving 22 bases between. The CDR3 is made up of 17 amino acids. Germline CDR1 is MDHEN and CDR2 is SYDVKM. CDR3 nucleotide sequence: TGTGCCAGCAGTTCCGGGGGGGGTCTGGGTTTATTCACTGAAGCTTTCTTT. Amino acids: CASSSGGGLGLFTEAFF.